This TCR beta chain was found in a study of cytomegalovirus exposure and HLA in healthy donors. PCR involved 60 Vbeta and 13 Jbeta primers. Profiling relied on immunoSEQ multiplex PCR, and the TCRdb table lists in-frame clones only, not all of them. The sample contains roughly 100,000 clones, roughly 79% of which appear only once. This CDR3 region has 14 residues. The V gene's germline CDR1 is LNHDA and CDR2 SQIVND (reference sequence). Trimming removed 6 bases from V and 10 bases from J; junction bases left unmatched: 13. The sequence derives from a male donor in good health and CMV-seronegative. Sequenced sample: PBMCs. J is TRBJ1-1 and V is TRBV19, with 8 positions matching TRBD1. The CDR3 is CASSSGTGRERAFF. The CDR3 DNA reads as TGTGCCAGTAGCTCCGGGACAGGAAGAGAAAGAGCTTTCTTT.